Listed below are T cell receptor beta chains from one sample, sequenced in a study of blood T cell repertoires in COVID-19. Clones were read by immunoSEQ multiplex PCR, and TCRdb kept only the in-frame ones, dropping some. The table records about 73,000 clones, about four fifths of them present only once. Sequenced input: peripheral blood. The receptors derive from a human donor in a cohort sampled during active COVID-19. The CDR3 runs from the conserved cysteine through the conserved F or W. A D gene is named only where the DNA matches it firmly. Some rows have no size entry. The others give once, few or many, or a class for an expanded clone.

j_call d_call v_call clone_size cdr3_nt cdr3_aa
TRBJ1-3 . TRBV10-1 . TGCGCCAGCCATAATTACAAATACAGGGATTCAGGTTTGGACACCATATATTTT CASHNYKYRDSGLDTIYF
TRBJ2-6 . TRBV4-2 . TGTGCCAGCAGCCAAGATCGCGGAGGGGCTGGGGCCAACGTCCTGACTTTC CASSQDRGGAGANVLTF
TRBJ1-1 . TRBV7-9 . TGTGCCAGCAAGGTAACAGGAGCCGTTAACTTT CASKVTGAVNF
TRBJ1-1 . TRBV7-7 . TGTGCTAGCAGCCTACAACGGGGACAACGGGGGGACGGGGCTTTCTTT CASSLQRGQRGDGAFF
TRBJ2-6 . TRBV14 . TGTGCCAGCAGCCAAGGTAATCCCAACGTCCTGACTTTC CASSQGNPNVLTF
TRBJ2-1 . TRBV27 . TGTGCCAGCAGTTTCGGAGTATACAATGAGCAGTTCTTC CASSFGVYNEQFF
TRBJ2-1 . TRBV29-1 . TGCAGCGTTGCCTCCCAGTACAATGAGCAGTTCTTC CSVASQYNEQFF
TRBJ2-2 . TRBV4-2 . TGTGCCAGCAGCCAAGCCTTTAGGGGGGGAACCGGGGAGCTGTTTTTT CASSQAFRGGTGELFF
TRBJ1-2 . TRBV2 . TGTGCCAGCAGTGTGGGGCAGGGGAATATTGCGAACTATGGCTACACCTTC CASSVGQGNIANYGYTF
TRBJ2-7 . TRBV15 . TGTGCCACCAGCAGGGTACAGGGAAGCACCTACGAGCAGTACTTC CATSRVQGSTYEQYF
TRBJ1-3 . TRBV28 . TGTGCCAGCAGTTTAGAGGCGGCCGCGAGCTTCATATATTTT CASSLEAAASFIYF
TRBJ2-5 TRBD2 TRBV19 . TGTGCCAGTAGTATACGGCCGGGGGGGCCCCTCGGGGGCCAGTACTTC CASSIRPGGPLGGQYF
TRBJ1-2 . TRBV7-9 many TGTGCCAGCAGCTTAGGGACACTGACTAACTATGGCTACACCTTC CASSLGTLTNYGYTF
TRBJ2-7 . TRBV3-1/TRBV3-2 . TGTGCCAGCAGCCAAGATAGCTACAGGGCCGAGCAGTACTTC CASSQDSYRAEQYF
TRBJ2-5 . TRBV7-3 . TGTGCCAGCAGCCCTATAGGGGGCCAAGAGACCCAGTACTTC CASSPIGGQETQYF
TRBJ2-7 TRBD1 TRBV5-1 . TGCGCCAGCAGCTTCGGGGCAGGGGGCAACGAGCAGTACTTC CASSFGAGGNEQYF
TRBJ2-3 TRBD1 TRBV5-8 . TGTGCCAGCAGCACCCGGACAGGGGCAAGCACAGATACGCAGTATTTT CASSTRTGASTDTQYF
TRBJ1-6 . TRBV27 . TGTGCCAGCAGTTCCGCGGGGGCCTATAATTCACCCCTCCACTTT CASSSAGAYNSPLHF
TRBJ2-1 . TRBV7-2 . TGTGCCAGCATGCGGAACTCCCTAGCCCTCAATGAGCAGTTCTTC CASMRNSLALNEQFF
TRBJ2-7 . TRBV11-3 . TGTGCCAGCAGCTCGTATCCTTACTACGAGCAGTACTTC CASSSYPYYEQYF
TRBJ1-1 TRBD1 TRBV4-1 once TGCGCCAGCAGCTATTCCAGGGACAGGGGACTGAACACTGAAGCTTTCTTT CASSYSRDRGLNTEAFF
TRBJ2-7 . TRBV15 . TGTGCCACCAGCAGAGATATTTCAGGGGCCTACGAGCAGTACTTC CATSRDISGAYEQYF
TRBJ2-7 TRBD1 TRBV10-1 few TGCGCCAGAGAGAGTACCCCGGAGGACAGGCCAAACTACGAGCAGTACTTC CARESTPEDRPNYEQYF
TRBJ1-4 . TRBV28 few TGTGCCAGCAGATCCAACAGGGCAACTAATGAAAAACTGTTTTTT CASRSNRATNEKLFF
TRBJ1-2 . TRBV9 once TGTGCCAGCAGCCTCAGGGATCTGAACTATGGCTACACCTTC CASSLRDLNYGYTF
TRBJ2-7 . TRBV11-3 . TGTGCCAGCAGCTTAGACAGGAAAGACTACGAGCAGTACTTC CASSLDRKDYEQYF